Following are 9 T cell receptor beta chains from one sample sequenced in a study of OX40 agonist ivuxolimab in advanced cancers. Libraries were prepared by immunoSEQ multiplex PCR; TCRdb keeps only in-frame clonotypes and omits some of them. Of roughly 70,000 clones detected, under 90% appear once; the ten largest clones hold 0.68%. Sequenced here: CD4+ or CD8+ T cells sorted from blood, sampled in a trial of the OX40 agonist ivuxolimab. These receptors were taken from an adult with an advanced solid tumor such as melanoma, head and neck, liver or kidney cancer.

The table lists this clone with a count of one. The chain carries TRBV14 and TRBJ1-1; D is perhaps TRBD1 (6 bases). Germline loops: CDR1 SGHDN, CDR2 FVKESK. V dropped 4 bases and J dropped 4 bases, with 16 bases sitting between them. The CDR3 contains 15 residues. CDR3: CASSPRTAGGTEAFF. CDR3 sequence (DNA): TGTGCCAGCAGCCCGAGGACAGCCGGGGGCACTGAAGCTTTCTTT.

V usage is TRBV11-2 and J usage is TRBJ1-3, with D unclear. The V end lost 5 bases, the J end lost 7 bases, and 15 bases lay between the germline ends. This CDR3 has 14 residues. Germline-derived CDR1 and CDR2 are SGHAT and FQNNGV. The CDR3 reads CASSPAGRDNTIYF. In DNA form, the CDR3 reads TGTGCCAGCAGCCCTGCGGGGAGAGATAACACCATATATTTT.

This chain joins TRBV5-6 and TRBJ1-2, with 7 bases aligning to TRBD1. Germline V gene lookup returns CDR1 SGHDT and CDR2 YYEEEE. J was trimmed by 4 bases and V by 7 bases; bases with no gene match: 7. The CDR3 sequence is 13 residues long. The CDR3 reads CASYLTGAYGYTF. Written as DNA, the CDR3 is TGTGCCAGCTATTTAACAGGGGCCTATGGCTACACCTTC.

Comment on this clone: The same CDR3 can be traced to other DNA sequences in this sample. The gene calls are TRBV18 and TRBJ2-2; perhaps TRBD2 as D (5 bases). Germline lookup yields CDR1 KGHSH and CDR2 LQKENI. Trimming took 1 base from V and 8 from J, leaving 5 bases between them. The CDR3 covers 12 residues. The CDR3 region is CASSPRTGELFF. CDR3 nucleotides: TGTGCCAGCTCACCACGGACTGGGGAGCTGTTTTTT.

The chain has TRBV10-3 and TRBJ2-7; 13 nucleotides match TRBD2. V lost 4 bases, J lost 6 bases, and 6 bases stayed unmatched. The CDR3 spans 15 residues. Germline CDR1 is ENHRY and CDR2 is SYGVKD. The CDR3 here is CAISGTSGGAIEQYF. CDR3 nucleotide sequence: TGTGCCATCAGTGGCACTAGCGGGGGGGCCATCGAGCAGTACTTC.

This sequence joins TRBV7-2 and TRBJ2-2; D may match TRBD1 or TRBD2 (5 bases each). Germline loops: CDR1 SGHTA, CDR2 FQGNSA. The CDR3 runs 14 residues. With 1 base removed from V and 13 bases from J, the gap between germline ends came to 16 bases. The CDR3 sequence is CASSLGRGHEGLFF. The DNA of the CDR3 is TGTGCCAGCAGCTTAGGCCGGGGCCACGAAGGGCTGTTTTTT.

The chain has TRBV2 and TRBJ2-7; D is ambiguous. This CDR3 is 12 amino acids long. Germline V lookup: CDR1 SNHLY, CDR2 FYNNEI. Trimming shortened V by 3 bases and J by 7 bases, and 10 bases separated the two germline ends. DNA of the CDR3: TGTGCCAGCAGTGACCCGGGTAAAGAGCAGTACTTC. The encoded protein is CASSDPGKEQYF. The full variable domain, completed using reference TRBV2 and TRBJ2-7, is EPEVTQTPSHQVTQMGQEVILRCVPISNHLYFYWYRQILGQKVEFLVSFYNNEISEKSEIFDDQFSVERPDGSNFTLKIRSTKLEDSAMYFCASSDPGKEQYFGPGTRLTVT.

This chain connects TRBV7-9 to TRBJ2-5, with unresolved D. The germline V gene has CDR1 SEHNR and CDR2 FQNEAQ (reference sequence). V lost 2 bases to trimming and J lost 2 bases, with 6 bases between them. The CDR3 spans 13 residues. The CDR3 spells CASSLPGQETQYF. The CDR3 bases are TGTGCCAGCAGCTTACCAGGTCAAGAGACCCAGTACTTC.

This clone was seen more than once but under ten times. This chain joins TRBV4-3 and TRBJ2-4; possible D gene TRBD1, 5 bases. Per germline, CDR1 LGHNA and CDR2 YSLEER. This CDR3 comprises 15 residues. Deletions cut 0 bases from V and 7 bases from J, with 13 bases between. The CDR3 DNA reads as TGCGCCAGCAGCCAAGATGGTCAGGGCCTGAACATTCAGTACTTC. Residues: CASSQDGQGLNIQYF.